The clone carrying this T cell receptor beta chain showed up many times. This record comes from a study of T cells in Graves' hyperthyroidism and ophthalmopathy. Overall study: Peripheral blood was drawn at first diagnosis, prior to all treatment.

With 0 bases clipped from V and 3 bases from J, the junction kept 5 bases outside the gene matches. Looked up from germline, CDR1 is SEHNR and CDR2 is FQNEAQ (reference sequence). CDR3 size: 16 residues. Researchers amplified the TCR beta CDR3 regions from RNA transcripts. The TCR CDR3 first-round RT-PCR relied on the HTBI primer set. TCRdb ran MiXCR on the multiplex PCR reads and lists one entry per CDR3 protein. The sample holds approximately 350,000 distinct CDR3 sequences, 12% to 15% seen once. This TCR was sampled from a woman aged 55-69 years with Graves' ophthalmopathy. This rearrangement joins TRBV7-9 to TRBJ2-3, with TRBD1 matching 8 bases. Sequencing was done on a sample of blood. The DNA of the CDR3 is TGTGCCAGCAGCTTAGCGCTGACAGGGGTGACAGATACGCAGTATTTT. Translation: CASSLALTGVTDTQYF.